This T cell receptor beta chain was documented in a study of human T cells and chemical hapten exposure. Across the study: TCR yields differed between samples (mainly from small differences in pooled library volume). Study-wide results and caveats: A positive correlation with patch test score was found for PT1 expanded TCR counts.

With respect to this clonotype: What it recognizes is unknown.

Trimming left V 4 bases short and J 4 bases short, with 11 bases between. The germline gives CDR1 SNHLY, CDR2 FYNNEI. CDR3 length: 14 amino acids. Within the library, unique molecular identifiers were attached to each individual cDNA molecule. TCRdb processed the RACE reads anew with MiXCR; each CDR3 protein has one entry. The sample includes about 400,000 distinct CDR3 sequences, around 6% of them seen just once. As to time point: patch test 2, 6 weeks after DPC sensitization. As to treatment: therapeutic diphenylcyclopropenone sensitization with weekly scalp DPC. Each donor was an alopecia patient between 18 and 70 years of age who qualified for DPC.

V usage is TRBV2 and J usage is TRBJ1-5, with D possibly matching TRBD1 (6 bases). The clonotype comes from a woman aged 18-29 years with alopecia areata. Some clones in this sample may be carry-over from other donors' samples. The sequences come from whole blood, collected in connection with sensitization to the hapten diphenylcyclopropenone (DPC). CDR3 in amino acids: CASSGDNRNQPQHF. As DNA, the CDR3 is TGTGCCAGCAGTGGGGACAATCGTAATCAGCCCCAGCATTTT.